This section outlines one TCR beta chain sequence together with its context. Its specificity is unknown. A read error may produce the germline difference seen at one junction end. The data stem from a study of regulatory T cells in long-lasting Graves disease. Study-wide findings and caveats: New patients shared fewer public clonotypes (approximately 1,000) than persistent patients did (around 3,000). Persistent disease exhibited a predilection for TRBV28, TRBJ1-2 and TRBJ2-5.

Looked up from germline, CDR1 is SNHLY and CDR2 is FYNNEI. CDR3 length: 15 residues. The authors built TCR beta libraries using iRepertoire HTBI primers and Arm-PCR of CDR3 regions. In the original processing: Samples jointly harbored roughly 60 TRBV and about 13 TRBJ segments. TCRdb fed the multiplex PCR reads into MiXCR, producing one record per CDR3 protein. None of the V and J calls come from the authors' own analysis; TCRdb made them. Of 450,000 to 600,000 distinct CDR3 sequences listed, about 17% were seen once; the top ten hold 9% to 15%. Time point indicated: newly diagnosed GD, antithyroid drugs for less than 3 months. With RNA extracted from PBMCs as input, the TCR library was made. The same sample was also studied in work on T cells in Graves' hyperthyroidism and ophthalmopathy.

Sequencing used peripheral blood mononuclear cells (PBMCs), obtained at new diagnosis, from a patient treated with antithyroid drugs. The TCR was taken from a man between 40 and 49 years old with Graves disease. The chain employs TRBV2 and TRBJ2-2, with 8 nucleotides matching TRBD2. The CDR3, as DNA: TGTGCCGGCAGTGAAGTGGCGGGAGGATCCAGGGAGCTGTTTTTT. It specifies CAGSEVAGGSRELFF.